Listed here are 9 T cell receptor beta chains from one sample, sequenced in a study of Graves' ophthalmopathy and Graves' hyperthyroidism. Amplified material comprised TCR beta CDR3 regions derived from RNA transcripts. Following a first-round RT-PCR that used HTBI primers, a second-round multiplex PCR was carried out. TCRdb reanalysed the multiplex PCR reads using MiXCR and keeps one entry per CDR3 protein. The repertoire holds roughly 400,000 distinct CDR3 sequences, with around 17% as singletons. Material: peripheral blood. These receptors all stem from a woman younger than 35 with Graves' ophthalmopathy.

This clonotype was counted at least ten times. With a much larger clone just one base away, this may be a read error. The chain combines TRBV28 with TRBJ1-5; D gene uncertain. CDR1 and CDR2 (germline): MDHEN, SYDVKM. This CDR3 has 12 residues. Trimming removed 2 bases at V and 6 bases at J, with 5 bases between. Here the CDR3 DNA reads TGTGCCAGCAGTTTAAGGGTTCAGCCCCAGCATTTT. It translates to CASSLRVQPQHF.

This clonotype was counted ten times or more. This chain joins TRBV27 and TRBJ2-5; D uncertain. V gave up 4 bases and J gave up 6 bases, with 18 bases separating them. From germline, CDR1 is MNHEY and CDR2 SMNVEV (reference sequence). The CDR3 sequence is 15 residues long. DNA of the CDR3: TGTGCCAGCAGTTCCCCCTCGCGTACTCAGCAGACCCAGTACTTC. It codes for CASSSPSRTQQTQYF.

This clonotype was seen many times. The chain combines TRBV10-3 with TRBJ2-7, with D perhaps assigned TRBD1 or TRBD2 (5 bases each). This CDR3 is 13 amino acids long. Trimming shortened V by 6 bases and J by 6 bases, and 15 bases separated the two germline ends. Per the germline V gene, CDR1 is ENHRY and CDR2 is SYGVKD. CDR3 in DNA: TGTGCCATCAGCCGGGACCGGGCAGGCGAGCAGTACTTC. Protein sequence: CAISRDRAGEQYF.

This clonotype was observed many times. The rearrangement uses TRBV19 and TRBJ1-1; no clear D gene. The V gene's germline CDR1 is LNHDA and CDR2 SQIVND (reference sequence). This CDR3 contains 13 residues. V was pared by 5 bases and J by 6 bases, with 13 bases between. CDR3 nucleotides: TGTGCCAGTAGTCCATCTCTTGGCGCTGAAGCTTTCTTT. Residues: CASSPSLGAEAFF.

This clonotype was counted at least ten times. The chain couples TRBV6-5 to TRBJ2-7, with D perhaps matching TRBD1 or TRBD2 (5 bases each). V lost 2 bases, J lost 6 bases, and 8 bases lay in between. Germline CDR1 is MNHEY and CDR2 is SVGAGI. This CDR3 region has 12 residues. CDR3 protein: CASSYSGGEQYF. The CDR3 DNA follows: TGTGCCAGCAGTTACAGTGGGGGCGAGCAGTACTTC.

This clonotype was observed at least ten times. The CDR3, as DNA: TGCAGTGAGGGGTACTACGGAGCTTTCTTT. It encodes CSEGYYGAFF. This chain connects TRBV20-1 to TRBJ1-1, with TRBD1 as a possible D gene (5 bases). V lost 7 bases and J 10 bases, leaving 13 bases between the germline ends. CDR1 is DFQATT, CDR2 SNEGSKA, per germline (reference sequence). The CDR3 length is 10 residues.

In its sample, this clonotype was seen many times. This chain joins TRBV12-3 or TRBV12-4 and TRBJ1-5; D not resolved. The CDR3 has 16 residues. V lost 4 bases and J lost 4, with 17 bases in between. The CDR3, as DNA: TGTGCCAGCAGTTCAACCGCGGACGGAGGAAATCAGCCCCAGCATTTT. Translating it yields CASSSTADGGNQPQHF.

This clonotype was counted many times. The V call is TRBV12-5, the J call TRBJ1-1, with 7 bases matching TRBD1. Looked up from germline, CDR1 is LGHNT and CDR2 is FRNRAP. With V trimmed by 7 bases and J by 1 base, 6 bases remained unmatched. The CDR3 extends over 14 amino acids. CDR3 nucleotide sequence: TGTGCTAGTGCTAACCGGGACAGGAACACTGAAGCTTTCTTT. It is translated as CASANRDRNTEAFF.

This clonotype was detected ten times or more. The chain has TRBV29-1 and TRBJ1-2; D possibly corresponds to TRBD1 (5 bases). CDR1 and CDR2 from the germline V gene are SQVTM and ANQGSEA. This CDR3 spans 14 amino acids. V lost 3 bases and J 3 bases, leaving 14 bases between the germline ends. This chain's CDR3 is CSVEGRQSDYGYTF. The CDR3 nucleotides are TGCAGCGTTGAGGGGAGACAGTCGGACTATGGCTACACCTTC. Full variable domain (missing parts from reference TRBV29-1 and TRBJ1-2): SAVISQKPSRDICQRGTSLTIQCQVDSQVTMMFWYRQQPGQSLTLIATANQGSEATYESGFVIDKFPISRPNLTFSTLTVSNMSPEDSSIYLCSVEGRQSDYGYTFGSGTRLTVV.